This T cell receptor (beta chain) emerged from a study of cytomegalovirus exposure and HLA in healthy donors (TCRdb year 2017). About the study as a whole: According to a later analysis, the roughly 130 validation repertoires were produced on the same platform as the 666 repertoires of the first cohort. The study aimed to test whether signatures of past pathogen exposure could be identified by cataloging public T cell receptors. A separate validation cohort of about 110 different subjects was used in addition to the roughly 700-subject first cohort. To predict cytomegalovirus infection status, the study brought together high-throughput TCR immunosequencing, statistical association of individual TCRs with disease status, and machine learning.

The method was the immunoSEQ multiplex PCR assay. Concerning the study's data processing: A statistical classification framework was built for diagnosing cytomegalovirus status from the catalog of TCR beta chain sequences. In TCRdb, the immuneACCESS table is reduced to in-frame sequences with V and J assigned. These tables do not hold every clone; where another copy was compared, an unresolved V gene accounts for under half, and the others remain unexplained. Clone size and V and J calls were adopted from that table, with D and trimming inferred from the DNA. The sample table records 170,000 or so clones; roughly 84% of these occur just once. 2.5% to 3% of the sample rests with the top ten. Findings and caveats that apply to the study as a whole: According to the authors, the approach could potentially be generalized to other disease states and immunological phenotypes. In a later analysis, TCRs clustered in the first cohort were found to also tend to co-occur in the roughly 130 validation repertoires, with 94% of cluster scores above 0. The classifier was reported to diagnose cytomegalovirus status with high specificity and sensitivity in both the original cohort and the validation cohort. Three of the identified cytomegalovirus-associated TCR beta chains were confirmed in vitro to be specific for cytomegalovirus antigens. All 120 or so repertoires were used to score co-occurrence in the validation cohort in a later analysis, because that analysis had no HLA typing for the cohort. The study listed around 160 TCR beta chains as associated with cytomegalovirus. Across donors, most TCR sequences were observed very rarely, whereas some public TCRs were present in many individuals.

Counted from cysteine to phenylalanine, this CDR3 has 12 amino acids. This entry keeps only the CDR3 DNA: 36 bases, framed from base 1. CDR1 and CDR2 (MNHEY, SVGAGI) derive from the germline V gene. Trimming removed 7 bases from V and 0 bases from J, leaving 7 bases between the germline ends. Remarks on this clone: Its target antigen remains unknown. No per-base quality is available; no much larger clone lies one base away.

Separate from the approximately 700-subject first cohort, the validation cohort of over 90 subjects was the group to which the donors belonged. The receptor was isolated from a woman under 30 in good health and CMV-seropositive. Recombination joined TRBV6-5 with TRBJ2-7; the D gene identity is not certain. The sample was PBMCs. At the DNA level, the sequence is TGTGCCAGCAAAGGAGTCTCCTACGAGCAGTACTTC. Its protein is CASKGVSYEQYF.